These T cell receptor beta chains were read from a single sample in a study of blood T cell repertoires in COVID-19. Repertoires were generated with immunoSEQ multiplex PCR, while TCRdb's copy carries only in-frame clones and drops some. The repertoire holds over 200,000 clones, with 70% to 90% as singletons. The sample consisted of peripheral blood. The receptor set was obtained from a woman aged 18-29 years who had recovered from COVID-19. Each CDR3 is given with its conserved first and last residue. The D gene is left open where the match is weak. Clone size, where shown, is once, few, many, or a class for clones that have expanded.

D gene	V gene	J gene	clone size	CDR3 protein	CDR3 DNA
-	TRBV5-1	TRBJ1-6	-	CASSLGQGTNNSPLHF	TGCGCCAGCAGCTTAGGGCAGGGCACCAATAATTCACCCCTCCACTTT
TRBD2	TRBV7-7	TRBJ2-1	-	CASSAIAGGGNEQFF	TGTGCCAGCAGCGCCATAGCGGGAGGGGGTAATGAGCAGTTCTTC
TRBD1	TRBV5-1	TRBJ1-1	-	CASSSTGTGVFRTEAFF	TGCGCCAGCAGCTCAACCGGGACAGGGGTTTTTAGAACTGAAGCTTTCTTT
TRBD2	TRBV19	TRBJ2-5	-	CASSIRGLARDETQYF	TGTGCCAGTAGTATTAGGGGACTAGCAAGGGATGAGACCCAGTACTTC
TRBD2	TRBV19	TRBJ2-1	-	CASSIALAGVDEQFF	TGTGCCAGTAGTATAGCACTAGCGGGAGTAGATGAGCAGTTCTTC
-	TRBV6-5	TRBJ2-3	-	CASIQGTDTQYF	TGTGCCAGCATTCAGGGCACAGATACGCAGTATTTT
-	TRBV23-1	TRBJ2-3	-	CASSQSGLSPTDTQYF	TGCGCCAGCAGTCAATCGGGCCTCTCCCCCACAGATACGCAGTATTTT
TRBD1	TRBV25-1	TRBJ1-1	-	CASSDWADGQDKAFF	TGTGCCAGCAGTGACTGGGCAGATGGACAGGATAAAGCTTTCTTT
-	TRBV18	TRBJ2-7	-	CASSQDGDYEQYF	TGTGCCAGCTCACAAGACGGGGATTACGAGCAGTACTTC
-	TRBV7-6	TRBJ2-7	-	CASSLSQGFYEQYF	TGTGCCAGCAGCTTATCCCAGGGTTTCTACGAGCAGTACTTC
-	TRBV18	TRBJ2-7	-	CASSPTRGNSYEQYF	TGTGCCAGCTCACCAACCAGGGGCAACTCCTACGAGCAGTACTTC
-	TRBV5-1	TRBJ1-5	-	CASSLGTGRGGQPQHF	TGCGCCAGCAGCTTGGGAACGGGAAGGGGAGGTCAGCCCCAGCATTTT
-	TRBV29-1	TRBJ1-2	-	CSVRAGNYGYTF	TGCAGCGTCCGAGCCGGGAACTATGGCTACACCTTC
-	TRBV6-5	TRBJ1-1	few	CASSYQGWTEAFF	TGTGCCAGCAGTTATCAGGGGTGGACTGAAGCTTTCTTT
TRBD2	TRBV4-3	TRBJ2-1	-	CASSQDLLAGGPPYNEQFF	TGCGCCAGCAGCCAAGATCTACTAGCGGGAGGGCCCCCCTACAATGAGCAGTTCTTC
-	TRBV19	TRBJ2-2	-	CASRKLSGYTGELFF	TGTGCCAGTAGAAAGCTGTCAGGCTACACCGGGGAGCTGTTTTTT
TRBD2	TRBV30	TRBJ2-3	once	CAWRGYRTSGKVDTQYF	TGTGCCTGGAGGGGTTATAGGACTAGCGGGAAGGTGGATACGCAGTATTTT
-	TRBV4-1	TRBJ2-1	-	CASRGEPYSYNEQFF	TGCGCCAGCCGCGGGGAACCCTACTCCTACAATGAGCAGTTCTTC
TRBD2	TRBV7-9	TRBJ2-7	-	CASSLSRGDHYEQYF	TGTGCCAGCAGCTTATCCCGGGGGGACCACTACGAGCAGTACTTC
-	TRBV4-3	TRBJ1-1	-	CASSPGGLGTEAFF	TGCGCCAGCAGCCCCGGGGGGTTAGGGACTGAAGCTTTCTTT
TRBD2	TRBV25-1	TRBJ2-5	-	CASSELAGGHSETQYF	TGTGCCAGCAGTGAACTAGCGGGAGGCCACAGCGAGACCCAGTACTTC
TRBD2	TRBV10-2	TRBJ2-3	-	CASSGPTSARVPSTDTQYF	TGCGCCAGCTCGGGCCCGACTAGCGCGAGGGTCCCCTCCACAGATACGCAGTATTTT
-	TRBV2	TRBJ1-5	-	CASQGSNQPQHF	TGTGCCAGCCAGGGTAGCAATCAGCCCCAGCATTTT
TRBD1	TRBV28	TRBJ1-6	-	CASSVDRVSYNSPLHF	TGTGCCAGCAGTGTTGACAGGGTATCCTATAATTCACCCCTCCACTTT
-	TRBV2	TRBJ2-2	-	CASSVTRDLNTGELFF	TGTGCCAGCAGCGTTACTAGAGACCTGAACACCGGGGAGCTGTTTTTT
-	TRBV30	TRBJ1-6	-	CAWITGISYNSPLHF	TGTGCCTGGATTACGGGGATCTCCTATAATTCACCCCTCCACTTT
-	TRBV27	TRBJ1-2	-	CASTSGTHYGYTF	TGTGCCAGCACTTCCGGGACTCACTATGGCTACACCTTC
-	TRBV25-1	TRBJ1-5	few	CASSESTDNQPQHF	TGTGCCAGCAGTGAATCTACAGACAATCAGCCCCAGCATTTT
-	TRBV9	TRBJ2-6	-	CASSVVGSSGANVLTF	TGTGCCAGCAGCGTAGTTGGGAGCTCTGGGGCCAACGTCCTGACTTTC
-	TRBV30	TRBJ1-6	-	CAGTFYNSPLHF	TGTGCCGGGACTTTTTATAATTCACCCCTCCACTTT
-	TRBV5-4	TRBJ2-1	-	CASSWEDEQFF	TGTGCCAGCAGCTGGGAGGATGAGCAGTTCTTC
-	TRBV4-3	TRBJ1-1	-	CASSQDWAMNTEAFF	TGCGCCAGCAGCCAAGATTGGGCCATGAACACTGAAGCTTTCTTT
TRBD2	TRBV7-2	TRBJ2-1	-	CASSLASGSSNEQFF	TGTGCCAGCAGCTTAGCTAGCGGGAGCAGCAATGAGCAGTTCTTC
TRBD2	TRBV7-3	TRBJ2-1	once	CASSLKPSGTYNEQFF	TGTGCCAGCAGCTTAAAGCCTAGCGGAACCTACAATGAGCAGTTCTTC
-	TRBV19	TRBJ2-1	-	CASSIDSGESSYNEQFF	TGTGCCAGTAGTATAGATTCGGGTGAGAGCTCCTACAATGAGCAGTTCTTC
-	TRBV19	TRBJ2-1	-	CASSMANEQFF	TGTGCCAGTAGTATGGCTAATGAGCAGTTCTTC
-	TRBV6-5	TRBJ1-1	few	CASLRGMNTEAFF	TGTGCCAGCTTACGGGGGATGAACACTGAAGCTTTCTTT
TRBD1	TRBV11-3	TRBJ2-5	-	CASSSGGPLGETQYF	TGTGCCAGCAGCTCAGGGGGCCCCCTCGGGGAGACCCAGTACTTC
-	TRBV19	TRBJ1-4	-	CASSIVRSLNEKLFF	TGTGCCAGTTCCATCGTTCGGAGTCTCAATGAAAAACTGTTTTTT
TRBD1	TRBV7-3	TRBJ1-2	-	CASSLVGQGFTYGYTF	TGTGCCAGCAGCTTAGTAGGACAGGGGTTTACCTATGGCTACACCTTC
-	TRBV6-5	TRBJ1-1	-	CASSYSRVFSAEAFF	TGTGCCAGCAGTTACTCGAGGGTTTTCTCTGCTGAAGCTTTCTTT
TRBD2	TRBV5-1	TRBJ2-7	once	CASSLAGGSYEQYF	TGCGCCAGCAGCTTAGCGGGAGGTAGTTACGAGCAGTACTTC
TRBD2	TRBV5-6	TRBJ2-7	-	CASTPGPSGRDSSYEQYF	TGTGCCAGCACCCCGGGCCCTAGCGGGAGAGACAGCTCCTACGAGCAGTACTTC
-	TRBV11-2	TRBJ2-7	-	CASSLDPTFYEQYF	TGTGCCAGCAGCTTAGATCCTACCTTTTACGAGCAGTACTTC
TRBD1	TRBV10-3	TRBJ2-3	-	CAISEGVGTGVDTQYF	TGTGCCATCAGTGAAGGGGTGGGGACAGGGGTAGATACGCAGTATTTT
-	TRBV12-3/TRBV12-4	TRBJ2-7	-	CASSLTGSYEQYF	TGTGCCAGCAGTTTAACAGGATCCTACGAGCAGTACTTC
-	TRBV11-2	TRBJ2-1	few	CASSLDGGTYNEQFF	TGTGCCAGCAGCTTAGATGGCGGGACCTACAATGAGCAGTTCTTC
TRBD2	TRBV4-3	TRBJ2-2	medium-sized	CASSQDPAGGGELFF	TGCGCCAGCAGCCAAGACCCAGCGGGGGGTGGGGAGCTGTTTTTT
-	TRBV4-3	TRBJ1-2	-	CASSQDPAGANSFYGYTF	TGCGCCAGCAGCCAAGATCCGGCAGGGGCCAATTCCTTCTATGGCTACACCTTC
-	TRBV30	TRBJ2-1	-	CACRIRGPRSYNEQFF	TGTGCCTGTAGGATCAGGGGACCGCGCTCCTACAATGAGCAGTTCTTC
TRBD1	TRBV6-9	TRBJ2-1	-	CASSYSGQAENNEQFF	TGTGCCAGCAGTTATTCAGGACAGGCAGAAAACAATGAGCAGTTCTTC
TRBD1	TRBV12-5	TRBJ2-1	-	CASVLGQGIDNEQFF	TGTGCTAGTGTCCTGGGACAGGGAATTGACAATGAGCAGTTCTTC
TRBD1	TRBV28	TRBJ1-5	-	CASSSTYRGTNQPQHF	TGTGCCAGCAGTTCAACATACAGGGGGACCAATCAGCCCCAGCATTTT
TRBD1	TRBV15	TRBJ1-1	-	CATRAPTGATTEAFF	TGTGCCACCAGGGCTCCGACAGGGGCCACCACTGAAGCTTTCTTT
-	TRBV2	TRBJ2-6	-	CASSRRGPGSGANVLTF	TGTGCCAGCAGTCGTAGAGGGCCCGGCTCTGGGGCCAACGTCCTGACTTTC
-	TRBV12-3/TRBV12-4	TRBJ1-2	-	CASTAGPGYTF	TGTGCCAGCACCGCGGGGCCTGGCTACACCTTC
-	TRBV5-4	TRBJ1-6	-	CASSSGLDNSPLHF	TGTGCCAGCAGCTCAGGGCTCGATAATTCACCCCTCCACTTT
TRBD1	TRBV7-2	TRBJ1-1	-	CASSITGTGYTEAFF	TGTGCCAGCAGCATCACCGGGACAGGGTACACTGAAGCTTTCTTT
-	TRBV30	TRBJ1-2	-	CACRRGYLGYTF	TGTGCCTGTCGCAGGGGCTACTTGGGCTACACCTTC
TRBD1	TRBV6-2/TRBV6-3	TRBJ2-7	-	CASSDRDGSYEQYF	TGTGCCAGCAGTGACAGGGACGGCTCCTACGAGCAGTACTTC